This is a list of T cell receptor beta chains from one sample in a study of beta chain features in type 1 diabetes. Measured with immunoSEQ multiplex PCR; TCRdb has only the in-frame clones, and not every one. The table records 200,000 to 250,000 clones, 13% to 15% of them present only once. Sequencing used naive CD4+ T cells from blood. These receptors originate from a middle-aged woman in good health. The CDR3 runs from the conserved cysteine through the conserved F or W. A D gene is named only where the DNA matches it firmly. Expanded clones get a size class; other rows say once, few or many, or leave the size out.

TRBD2 . TRBJ2-5 TRBV7-2 CASSPLNYSGGRYQETQYF TGTGCCAGCAGCCCATTGAATTATAGCGGGGGGCGGTACCAAGAGACCCAGTACTTC
TRBD1 . TRBJ2-7 TRBV15 CATSRNRGSYEQYF TGTGCCACCAGCAGAAACAGGGGCTCCTACGAGCAGTACTTC
. few TRBJ2-7 TRBV28 CASSWGEQYF TGTGCCAGCAGTTGGGGCGAGCAGTACTTC
. few TRBJ1-5 TRBV2 CASRHSNQPQHF TGTGCCAGCAGACATAGCAATCAGCCCCAGCATTTT
. few TRBJ1-5 TRBV7-8 CASSSSATMRVDQPQHF TGTGCCAGCAGCTCTAGCGCGACAATGAGGGTCGATCAGCCCCAGCATTTT
. . TRBJ1-5 TRBV2 CASSVSQGSNQPQHF TGTGCCAGCAGTGTGTCGCAGGGTAGCAATCAGCCCCAGCATTTT
. . TRBJ2-1 TRBV19 CASMPTGRGGAPIVNEQFF TGTGCCAGTATGCCGACCGGTCGAGGGGGGGCCCCCATAGTCAATGAGCAGTTCTTC
TRBD2 . TRBJ2-5 TRBV4-3 CASSNREGETQYF TGCGCCAGCAGCAACCGGGAGGGGGAGACCCAGTACTTC
. . TRBJ1-3 TRBV7-2 CASSLDRENTIYF TGTGCCAGCAGCTTAGACCGGGAAAACACCATATATTTT
. few TRBJ2-5 TRBV25-1 CASSPPAGLVNQETQYF TGTGCCAGCAGTCCTCCTGCAGGGCTAGTCAACCAAGAGACCCAGTACTTC
. few TRBJ2-1 TRBV7-2 CASSFGTVSNEQFF TGTGCCAGCAGCTTCGGTACCGTGAGCAATGAGCAGTTCTTC
TRBD2 few TRBJ2-2 TRBV2 CASSELGTSGSGELFF TGTGCCAGCAGTGAGTTGGGGACTAGCGGTTCCGGGGAGCTGTTTTTT
TRBD2 few TRBJ2-7 TRBV5-1 CASSLHSRRGAGGEQYF TGCGCCAGCAGCTTGCATTCTCGGCGGGGGGCCGGGGGCGAGCAGTACTTC
TRBD1 . TRBJ1-1 TRBV7-6 CASSPIQGAPEAFF TGTGCCAGCAGCCCTATACAGGGGGCGCCTGAAGCTTTCTTT
. many TRBJ2-3 TRBV29-1 CSASSTDTQYF TGCAGCGCATCAAGCACAGATACGCAGTATTTT
TRBD2 few TRBJ2-1 TRBV7-9 CASSLGRQKRGNGNEQFF TGTGCCAGCAGCTTAGGGCGGCAAAAGCGGGGGAATGGTAATGAGCAGTTCTTC
. . TRBJ1-5 TRBV5-1 CASSLYGLEGDQPQHF TGCGCCAGCAGCTTGTATGGGCTTGAGGGCGATCAGCCCCAGCATTTT
TRBD1 . TRBJ2-5 TRBV6-1 CASWGQLQETQYF TGTGCCAGCTGGGGACAGCTACAAGAGACCCAGTACTTC
TRBD1 few TRBJ1-1 TRBV25-1 CASTRWGQRKAFF TGTGCCAGCACCAGATGGGGACAGCGTAAAGCTTTCTTT
TRBD2 . TRBJ2-7 TRBV7-9 CASSRPGLAGFSSYEQYF TGTGCCAGCAGCCGTCCCGGACTAGCGGGCTTTAGCTCCTACGAGCAGTACTTC
TRBD1 few TRBJ2-1 TRBV7-9 CASSLALTGWFF TGTGCCAGCAGCTTAGCGTTGACAGGGTGGTTCTTC
. few TRBJ1-1 TRBV15 CATSREGRTEAFF TGTGCCACCAGCAGAGAGGGGAGAACTGAAGCTTTCTTT
TRBD1 few TRBJ2-3 TRBV2 CASRPLGQGVADTQYF TGTGCCAGCAGACCCCTAGGACAGGGGGTTGCGGATACGCAGTATTTT
. few TRBJ2-6 TRBV10-3 CAISDDRLGANVLTF TGTGCCATCAGTGACGACAGGCTTGGGGCCAACGTCCTGACTTTC